The present TCR beta chain was sequenced within a study of blood T cell repertoires in COVID-19. Study overall: The samples span acute and convalescent COVID-19 from the United States, Italy and Spain. T cells, B-cell-depleted T cells, or PBMCs provided the cDNA or gDNA that served as material.

This clone occurred a few times. This table comes from immunoSEQ multiplex PCR, and its TCRdb copy is limited to in-frame clones, with some not included. Found here are about 20,000 clones, approximately 85% of them singletons; the top ten hold approximately 53%. CDR3 size: 18 residues. Unmatched junction bases numbered 4, after V lost 4 bases and J lost 0 bases. From germline, CDR1 is SGHDT and CDR2 YYEEEE. V usage is TRBV5-6 and J usage is TRBJ2-1; 16 bases are shared with TRBD2. The sample taken for sequencing was peripheral blood. The receptor's source is a man of 80 years or more with acute or convalescent COVID-19. CDR3 in amino acids: CASSPGLAGGSSYNEQFF. The CDR3 DNA reads TGTGCCAGCAGCCCGGGACTAGCGGGAGGGAGCTCCTACAATGAGCAGTTCTTC.